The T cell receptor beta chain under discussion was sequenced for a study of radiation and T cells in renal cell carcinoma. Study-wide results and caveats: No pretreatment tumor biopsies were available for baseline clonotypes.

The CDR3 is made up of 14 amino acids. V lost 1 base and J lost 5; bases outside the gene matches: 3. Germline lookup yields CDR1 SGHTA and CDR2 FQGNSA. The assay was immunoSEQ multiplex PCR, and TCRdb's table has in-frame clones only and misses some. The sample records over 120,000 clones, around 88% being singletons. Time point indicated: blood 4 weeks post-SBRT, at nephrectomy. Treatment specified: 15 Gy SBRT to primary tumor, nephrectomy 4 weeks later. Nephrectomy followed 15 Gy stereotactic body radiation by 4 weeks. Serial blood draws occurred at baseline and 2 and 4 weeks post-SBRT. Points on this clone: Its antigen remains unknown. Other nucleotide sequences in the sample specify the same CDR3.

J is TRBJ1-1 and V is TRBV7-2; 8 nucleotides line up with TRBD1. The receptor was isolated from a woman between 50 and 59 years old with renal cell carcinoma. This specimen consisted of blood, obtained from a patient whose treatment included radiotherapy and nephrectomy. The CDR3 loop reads CASSLDRGGTEAFF. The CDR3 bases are TGTGCCAGCAGCTTAGACAGGGGGGGGACTGAAGCTTTCTTT.